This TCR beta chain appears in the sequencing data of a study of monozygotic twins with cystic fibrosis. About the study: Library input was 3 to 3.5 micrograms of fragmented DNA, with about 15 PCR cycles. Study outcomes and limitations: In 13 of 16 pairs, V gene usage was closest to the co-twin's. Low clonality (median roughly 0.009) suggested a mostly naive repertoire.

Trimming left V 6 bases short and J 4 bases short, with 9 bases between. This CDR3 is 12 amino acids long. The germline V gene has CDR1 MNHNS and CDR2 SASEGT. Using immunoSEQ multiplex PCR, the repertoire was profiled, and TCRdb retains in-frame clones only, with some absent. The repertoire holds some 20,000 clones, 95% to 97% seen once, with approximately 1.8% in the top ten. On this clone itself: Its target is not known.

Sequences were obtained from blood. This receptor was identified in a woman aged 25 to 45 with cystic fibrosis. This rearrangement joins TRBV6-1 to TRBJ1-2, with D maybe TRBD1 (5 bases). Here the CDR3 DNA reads TGTGCCAGCAGGGAGGGGTTCTATGGCTACACCTTC. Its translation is CASREGFYGYTF.